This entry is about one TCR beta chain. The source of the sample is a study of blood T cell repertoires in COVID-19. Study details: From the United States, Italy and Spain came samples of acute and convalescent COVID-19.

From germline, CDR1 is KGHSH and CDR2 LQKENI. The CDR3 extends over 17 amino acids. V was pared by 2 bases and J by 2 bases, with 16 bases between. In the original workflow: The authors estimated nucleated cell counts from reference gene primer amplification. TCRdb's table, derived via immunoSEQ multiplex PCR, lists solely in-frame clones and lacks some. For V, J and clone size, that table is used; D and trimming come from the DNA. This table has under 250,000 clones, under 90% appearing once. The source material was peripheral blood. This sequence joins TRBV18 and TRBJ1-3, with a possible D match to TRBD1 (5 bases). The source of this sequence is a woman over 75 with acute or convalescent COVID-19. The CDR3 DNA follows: TGTGCCAGCTCACCAGACGTAGGGGCGCTTGCTGGAAACACCATATATTTT. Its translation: CASSPDVGALAGNTIYF.